The T cell receptor beta chain described here comes from a study of T cell clonality in common variable immunodeficiency. Diagnosis required reduced IgG, IgA and/or IgM with specific antibody deficiency. Of CVID subjects, 15 were female and 29 male, mean age roughly 37. Caucasian heritage predominated among both patients and controls. Regarding the study as a whole: In common variable immunodeficiency, TCR beta chains reportedly carried fewer deletions and N-nucleotide insertions.

The protocol was immunoSEQ multiplex PCR, while the TCRdb copy is restricted to in-frame clones and leaves out a portion. Sampling found 20,000 to 30,000 clones, none seen once. This CDR3 is built from 13 residues. Germline lookup yields CDR1 SNHLY and CDR2 FYNNEI. As regards this clone: The target antigen is unknown. The CDR3 goes on 3 residues after the read ends, and that part is filled in from the germline J gene.

V and J are TRBV2 and TRBJ1-2, with D perhaps TRBD1 (5 bases). The TCR sequence derives from a human donor with common variable immunodeficiency. Sequenced input: peripheral blood mononuclear cells. CDR3 amino acids: CASTVQWGLGYTF. CDR3 bases read: TGTGCCAGCACTGTTCAGTGGGGCCTGGGC.